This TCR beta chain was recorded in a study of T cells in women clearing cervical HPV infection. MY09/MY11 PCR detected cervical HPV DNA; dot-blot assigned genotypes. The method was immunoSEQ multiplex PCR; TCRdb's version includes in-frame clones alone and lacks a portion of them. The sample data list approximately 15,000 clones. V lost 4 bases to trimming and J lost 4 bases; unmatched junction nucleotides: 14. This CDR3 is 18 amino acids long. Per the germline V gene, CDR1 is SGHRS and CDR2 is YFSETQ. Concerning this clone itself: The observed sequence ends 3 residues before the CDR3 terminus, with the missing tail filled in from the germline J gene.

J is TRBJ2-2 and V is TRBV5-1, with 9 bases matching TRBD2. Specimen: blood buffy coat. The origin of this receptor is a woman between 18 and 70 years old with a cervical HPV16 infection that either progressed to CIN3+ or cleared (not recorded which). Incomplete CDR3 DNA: TGCGCCAGCAGCGACCGAGGCGATTCTAGCGGGGTCACCGGGGAG. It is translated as CASSDRGDSSGVTGE. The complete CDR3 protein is CASSDRGDSSGVTGELFF.